The entry below describes one TCR beta chain. From RNA transcripts, TCR beta CDR3 regions were amplified. First-round RT-PCR with HTBI primers amplified the TCR CDR3 region. TCRdb reprocessed the multiplex PCR reads with MiXCR, giving one entry per CDR3 protein. The repertoire consists of about 640,000 distinct CDR3 sequences, with roughly 15% occurring once and the leading ten covering 9.5% to 15%. Any patient presenting with uncontrolled infection, other autoimmune disease, pregnancy or lactation was left out. This sample is drawn from a study of T cells in Graves' hyperthyroidism and ophthalmopathy. The CDR3 is 11 amino acids. V lost 10 bases to trimming and J lost 12 bases, with 16 bases between them. Germline V lookup: CDR1 MNHNS, CDR2 SASEGT.

Sequencing was done on a sample of blood. The gene calls are TRBV6-1 and TRBJ2-1; D unclear. The receptor comes from a woman in her forties or fifties with Graves' ophthalmopathy. Here the CDR3 reads CAISASGRQFF. The CDR3 DNA is TGTGCCATCAGCGCTTCAGGCCGGCAGTTCTTC.